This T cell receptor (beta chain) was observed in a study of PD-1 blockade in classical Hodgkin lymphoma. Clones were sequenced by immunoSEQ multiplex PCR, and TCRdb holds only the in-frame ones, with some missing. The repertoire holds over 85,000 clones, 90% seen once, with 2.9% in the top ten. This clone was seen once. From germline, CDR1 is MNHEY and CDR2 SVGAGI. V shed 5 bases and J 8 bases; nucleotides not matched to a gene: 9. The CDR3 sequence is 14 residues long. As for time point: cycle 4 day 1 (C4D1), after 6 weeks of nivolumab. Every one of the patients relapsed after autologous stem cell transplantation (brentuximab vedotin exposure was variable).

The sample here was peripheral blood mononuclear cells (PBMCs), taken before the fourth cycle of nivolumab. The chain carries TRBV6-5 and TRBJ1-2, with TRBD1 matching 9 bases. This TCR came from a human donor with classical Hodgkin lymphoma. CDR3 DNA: TGTGCCAGCAGTGAGGGGACAGGGTCAGACGGCTACACCTTC. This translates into CASSEGTGSDGYTF.